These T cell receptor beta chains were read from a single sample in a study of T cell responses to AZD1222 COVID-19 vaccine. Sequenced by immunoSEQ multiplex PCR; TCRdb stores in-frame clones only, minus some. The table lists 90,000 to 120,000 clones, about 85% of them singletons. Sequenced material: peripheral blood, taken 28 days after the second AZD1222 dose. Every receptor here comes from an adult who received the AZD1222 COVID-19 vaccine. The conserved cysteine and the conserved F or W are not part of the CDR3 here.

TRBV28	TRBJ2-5	ASRDSGAAETQY
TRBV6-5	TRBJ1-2	ASSNRDRDGYT
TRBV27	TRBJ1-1	ASSKTGERSEAF
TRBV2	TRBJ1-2	ASSYIRDRVDPNYGYT
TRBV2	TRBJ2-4	ASSEGQGARNIQY
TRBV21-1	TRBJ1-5	ASSKEKAGGLNQPQH
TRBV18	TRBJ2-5	ASSPGLQETQY
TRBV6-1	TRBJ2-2	ASSGRFTRDRGNTGELF
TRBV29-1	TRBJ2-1	SVARDIVVDEQF
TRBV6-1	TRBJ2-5	ASSGGQGSIWGQETQY
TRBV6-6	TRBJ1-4	ASSQYEEKLF
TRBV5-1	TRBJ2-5	ASSLARGQQETQY
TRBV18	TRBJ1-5	ASSPTASNQPQH
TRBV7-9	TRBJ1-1	ASSFVSMNTEAF
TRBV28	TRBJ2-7	ASSLSASNEQY
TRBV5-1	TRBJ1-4	ASSSFGTGNNEKLF